Detailed here is one T cell receptor beta chain. As originally analysed: The assay estimated nucleated cells by amplifying reference gene primers. Assay: immunoSEQ multiplex PCR; the TCRdb copy retains only in-frame clones and omits some. V and J calls plus clone size are reproduced from that table; the DNA served to infer D and trimming. The sample includes under 65,000 clones, roughly nine tenths of them seen just once. The sample comes from a study of blood T cell repertoires in COVID-19. Turning to the study itself: Samples taken during acute and convalescent COVID-19 were collected in the United States, Italy and Spain. Sources were T cells, B-cell-depleted T cells, or PBMCs; the material itself was cDNA or gDNA.

V was clipped by 4 bases and J by 4 bases; unmatched bases: 8. The CDR3 length is 15 residues. CDR1 is SGHRS and CDR2 is YFSETQ in the germline V gene. The rearrangement links TRBV5-1 to TRBJ1-5; 7 nucleotides align to TRBD1. The sequencing sample was made of peripheral blood. The source of this sequence is a human donor in a cohort sampled during active COVID-19. The CDR3: CASSPGTVTNQPQHF. CDR3 in DNA: TGCGCCAGCAGCCCGGGGACAGTTACGAATCAGCCCCAGCATTTT.